This TCR beta chain originates from a study of T-cell memory formation after mild COVID-19. Overall study findings and caveats: Second-wave clones peaking on day 37 lacked confirmed SARS-CoV-2 specificity. Those CD4+ clones that contracted were mainly in CM and EM (CD8+ ones in EMRA). Clones contracting day 15 to 85 were balanced CD4/CD8; later expanders leaned CD4+.

To note about this clonotype: Its target is not known.

The germline CDR1 and CDR2 sequences are SGHRS and YFSETQ. This CDR3 contains 15 residues. V was shortened by 4 bases and J by 6 bases, with 17 bases between the two germline ends. Constant-segment primers were used for 5'RACE, and the resulting TCR alpha and TCR beta cDNA libraries carried sample barcodes and UMIs. TCRdb reanalysed the 5' RACE reads using MiXCR and keeps one entry per CDR3 protein. There are under 450,000 distinct CDR3 sequences in the sample; less than 25% occur only once, and about an eighth lies in the top ten. The genes are TRBV5-1 and TRBJ2-1, with a possible D match to TRBD1 (5 bases). Sequenced input: PBMCs or a T cell subset sorted from them (not recorded which). The TCR originated in an adult woman who had mild COVID-19 (a few samples of this study predate the infection). Cell type and time point are not known. The CDR3 DNA reads TGCGCCAGCAGCCCGCTCGTAACAGGTACCAATGAGCAGTTCTTC. This sequence encodes CASSPLVTGTNEQFF.